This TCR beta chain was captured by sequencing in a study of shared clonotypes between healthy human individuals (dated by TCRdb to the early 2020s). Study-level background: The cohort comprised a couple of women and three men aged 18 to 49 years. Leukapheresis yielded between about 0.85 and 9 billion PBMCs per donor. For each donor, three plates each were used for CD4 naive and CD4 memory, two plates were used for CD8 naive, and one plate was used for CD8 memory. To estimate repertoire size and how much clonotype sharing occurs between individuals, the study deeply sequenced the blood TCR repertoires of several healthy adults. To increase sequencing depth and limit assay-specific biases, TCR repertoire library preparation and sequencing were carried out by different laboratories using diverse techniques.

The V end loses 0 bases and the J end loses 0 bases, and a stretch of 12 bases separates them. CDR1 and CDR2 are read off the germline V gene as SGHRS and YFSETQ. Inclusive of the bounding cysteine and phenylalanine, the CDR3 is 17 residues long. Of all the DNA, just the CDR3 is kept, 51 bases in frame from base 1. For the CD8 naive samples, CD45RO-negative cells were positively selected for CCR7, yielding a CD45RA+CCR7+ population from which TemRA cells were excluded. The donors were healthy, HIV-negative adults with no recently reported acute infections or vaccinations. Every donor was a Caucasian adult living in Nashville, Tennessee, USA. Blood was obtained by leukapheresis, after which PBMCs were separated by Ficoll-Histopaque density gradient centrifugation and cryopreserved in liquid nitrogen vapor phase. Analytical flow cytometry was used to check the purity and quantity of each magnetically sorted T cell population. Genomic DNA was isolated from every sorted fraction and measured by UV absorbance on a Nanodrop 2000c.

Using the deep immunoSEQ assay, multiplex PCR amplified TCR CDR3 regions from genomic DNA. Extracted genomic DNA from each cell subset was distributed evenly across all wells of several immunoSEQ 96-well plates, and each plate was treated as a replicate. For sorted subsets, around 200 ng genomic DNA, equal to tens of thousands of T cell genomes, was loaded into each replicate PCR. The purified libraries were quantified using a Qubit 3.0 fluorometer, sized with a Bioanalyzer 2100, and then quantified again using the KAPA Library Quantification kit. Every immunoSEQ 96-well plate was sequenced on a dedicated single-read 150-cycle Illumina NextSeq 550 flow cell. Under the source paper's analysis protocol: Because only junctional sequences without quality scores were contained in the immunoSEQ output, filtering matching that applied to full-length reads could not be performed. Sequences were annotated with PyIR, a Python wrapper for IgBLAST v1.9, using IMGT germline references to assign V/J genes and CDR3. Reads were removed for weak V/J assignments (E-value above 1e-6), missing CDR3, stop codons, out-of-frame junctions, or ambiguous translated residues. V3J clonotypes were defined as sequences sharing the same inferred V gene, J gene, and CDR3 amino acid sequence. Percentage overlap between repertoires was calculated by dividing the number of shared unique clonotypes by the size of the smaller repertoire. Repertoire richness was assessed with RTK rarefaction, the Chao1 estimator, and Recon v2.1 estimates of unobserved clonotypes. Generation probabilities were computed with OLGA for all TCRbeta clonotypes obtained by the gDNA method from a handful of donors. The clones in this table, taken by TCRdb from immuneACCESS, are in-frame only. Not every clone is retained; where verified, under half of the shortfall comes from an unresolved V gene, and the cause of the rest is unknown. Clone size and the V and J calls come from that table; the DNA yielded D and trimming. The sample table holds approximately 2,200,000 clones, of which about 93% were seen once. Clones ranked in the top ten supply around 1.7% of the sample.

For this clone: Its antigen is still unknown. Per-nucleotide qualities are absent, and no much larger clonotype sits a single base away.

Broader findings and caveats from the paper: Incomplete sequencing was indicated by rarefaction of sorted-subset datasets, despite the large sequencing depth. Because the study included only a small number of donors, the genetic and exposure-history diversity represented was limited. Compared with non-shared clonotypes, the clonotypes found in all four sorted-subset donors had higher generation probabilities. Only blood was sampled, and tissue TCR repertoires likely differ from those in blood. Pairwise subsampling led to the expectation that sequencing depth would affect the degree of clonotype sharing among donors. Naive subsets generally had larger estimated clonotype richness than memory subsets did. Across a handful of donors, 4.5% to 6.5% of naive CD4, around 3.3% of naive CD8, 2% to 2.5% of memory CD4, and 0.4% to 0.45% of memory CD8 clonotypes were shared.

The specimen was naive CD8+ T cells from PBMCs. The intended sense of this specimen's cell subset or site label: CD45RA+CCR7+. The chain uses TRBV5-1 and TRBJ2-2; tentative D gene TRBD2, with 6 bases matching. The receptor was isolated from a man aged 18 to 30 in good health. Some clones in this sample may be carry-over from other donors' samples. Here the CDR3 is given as CASSLGMRDTNTGELFF. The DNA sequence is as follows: TGCGCCAGCAGCTTGGGGATGCGGGATACGAACACCGGGGAGCTGTTTTTT.